This TCR beta chain was sequenced during a study of cytomegalovirus exposure and HLA in healthy donors. The V end lost 4 bases, the J end lost 6 bases, and 19 bases lay between the germline ends. The CDR3 consists of 16 residues. Germline V gives CDR1 MRHNA, CDR2 SNTAGT. The PCR employed 60 Vbeta primers together with 13 Jbeta primers. TCRdb's table, derived via immunoSEQ multiplex PCR, lists solely in-frame clones and lacks some. The sample lists 120,000 to 150,000 clones; roughly 80% were seen once. The rearrangement uses TRBV6-4 and TRBJ2-1, with D perhaps TRBD2 (6 bases). The sample was PBMCs. The clonotype comes from a man younger than 45 in good health and CMV-seropositive. The CDR3 protein is CASSGDGSHSLNEQFF. CDR3 DNA sequence: TGTGCCAGCAGTGGCGACGGGAGCCACTCCCTCAATGAGCAGTTCTTC.